These 27 T cell receptor beta chains were sequenced from one sample in a study of shared clonotypes between healthy human individuals. The repertoire was sequenced with immunoSEQ multiplex PCR; TCRdb's copy has only in-frame clones and lacks some. Here the sample spans roughly 770,000 clones, around 96% being singletons. Naivety among CD8 cells was defined by CD45RO negativity and positive CCR7 selection, thereby excluding terminally differentiated effector memory CD45RA+ cells. The sequencing sample was made of naive CD8+ T cells sorted from blood. These TCRs come from a man aged 30 to 39 in good health.

V usage is TRBV13 and J usage is TRBJ2-1; maybe TRBD2 (5 bases). The length of the CDR3 is 17 residues. Germline-derived CDR1 and CDR2 are PRHDT and FYEKMQ (reference sequence). V gave up 0 bases and J gave up 0 bases, with 12 bases separating them. The CDR3 nucleotides are TGTGCCAGCAGCTTAGGTTTGTCGGGGAGCTCCTACAATGAGCAGTTCTTC. It yields the protein CASSLGLSGSSYNEQFF.

V is TRBV20-1 and J is TRBJ1-1; unclear D gene. Trimming stripped 5 bases from V and 0 bases from J, with 4 bases between. The CDR3 is made up of 11 amino acids. Germline loops: CDR1 DFQATT, CDR2 SNEGSKA (reference sequence). The CDR3 nucleotides read TGCAGTGCTCTAATGAACACTGAAGCTTTCTTT. Translated, it gives CSALMNTEAFF.

The chain has TRBV18 and TRBJ2-2; TRBD2 aligns across 14 bases. The CDR3 runs to 17 residues. V shed 3 bases and J 6 bases; nucleotides not matched to a gene: 6. The germline V gene has CDR1 KGHSH and CDR2 LQKENI. The chain's CDR3 is CASSPTTSGRAAGELFF. CDR3 bases: TGTGCCAGCTCACCTACGACTAGCGGGAGGGCCGCCGGGGAGCTGTTTTTT.

The genes are TRBV28 and TRBJ2-7, with 8 bases matching TRBD1. Germline CDR1 MDHEN, CDR2 SYDVKM. With 3 bases clipped from V and 3 bases from J, the junction kept 7 bases outside the gene matches. CDR3 length equals 15 residues. This CDR3 reads CASSFRRTGSYEQYF. CDR3 DNA: TGTGCCAGCAGTTTCAGAAGGACAGGGAGCTACGAGCAGTACTTC.

The chain recombines TRBV28 with TRBJ2-7; 7 bases are shared with TRBD2. J was trimmed by 7 bases and V by 1 base; bases with no gene match: 7. Germline V lookup: CDR1 MDHEN, CDR2 SYDVKM. The CDR3 runs to 14 residues. The CDR3 bases are TGTGCCAGCAGTTTATCGGGGGGATTCGTGGAGCAGTACTTC. Amino acids: CASSLSGGFVEQYF. Based on the CDR3 plus reference TRBV28 and TRBJ2-7, the full variable domain is DVKVTQSSRYLVKRTGEKVFLECVQDMDHENMFWYRQDPGLGLRLIYFSYDVKMKEKGDIPEGYSVSREKKERFSLILESASTNQTSMYLCASSLSGGFVEQYFGPGTRLTVT.

V gene TRBV27 combines with J gene TRBJ2-5; D not resolved. The CDR3 runs to 13 residues. Germline V gene data show CDR1 as MNHEY and CDR2 as SMNVEV (reference sequence). V lost 4 bases to trimming and J lost 6 bases, with 12 bases between them. Here the CDR3 reads CASSSGPGKTQYF. DNA for the CDR3: TGTGCCAGCAGTTCTGGCCCTGGGAAGACCCAGTACTTC.

This CDR3 reads CASSEWDTYEQYF. The CDR3, as DNA: TGTGCCAGCAGTGAATGGGATACCTACGAGCAGTACTTC. The chain has TRBV25-1 and TRBJ2-7, with D unresolved. Germline assignment: CDR1 MGHDK and CDR2 SYGVNS. V dropped 1 base and J dropped 2 bases, with 6 bases sitting between them. The CDR3 sequence is 13 residues long.

The chain recombines TRBV21-1 with TRBJ2-2; TRBD2, as called in the table, went unchecked against the DNA. TRBV21-1 is recorded as a pseudogene. CDR3 length equals 17 residues. The CDR3 region is CASSKNAWRDSTGELFF. The CDR3 DNA is TGTGCCAGCAGCAAAAATGCCTGGAGAGATTCCACCGGGGAGCTGTTTTTT.

Details on this clone: A read error may account for a junction end that differs from germline. The chain has TRBV29-1 and TRBJ2-1; perhaps D is TRBD1 or TRBD2 (5 bases each). Germline V gene data show CDR1 as SQVTM and CDR2 as ANQGSEA. The CDR3 runs 13 residues. The CDR3: CSVDWGPYNEQFF. CDR3 nucleotides: TGCAGTGTTGACTGGGGACCCTACAATGAGCAGTTCTTC.

V usage is TRBV11-1 and J usage is TRBJ1-1; D unclear. Deletions cut 4 bases from V and 1 base from J, with 10 bases between. There are 14 residues in the CDR3. The V gene's germline CDR1 is SGHAT and CDR2 FQDESV (reference sequence). The CDR3 DNA reads TGTGCCAGCAGCTCCCCCGACACGAACACTGAAGCTTTCTTT. Translation: CASSSPDTNTEAFF.

This chain links TRBV13 with TRBJ2-3; possible D gene TRBD1, 5 bases. There are 17 residues in the CDR3. The ends were cut back, 1 base at V and 5 bases at J, with 19 bases in the middle. Germline V gene sequence: CDR1 PRHDT, CDR2 FYEKMQ (reference sequence). This CDR3 is CASSLVQGTMNGDTQYF. The CDR3 bases are TGTGCCAGCAGCTTAGTTCAGGGAACTATGAATGGAGATACGCAGTATTTT.

The chain carries TRBV6-1 and TRBJ2-7, with 8 bases aligning to TRBD1. The V gene end was trimmed by 6 bases and the J gene end by 3 bases; junction bases not matched to a gene: 7. The CDR3 sequence is 14 residues long. The germline V gene has CDR1 MNHNS and CDR2 SASEGT. CDR3 protein: CASSETGEVYEQYF. In nucleotides, the CDR3 is TGTGCCAGCAGCGAGACAGGGGAAGTCTACGAGCAGTACTTC.

The genes are TRBV10-1 and TRBJ1-1, with a weak D call TRBD1 (5 bases). The ends were cut back, 3 bases at V and 1 base at J, with 12 bases in the middle. Germline V gene lookup returns CDR1 WNHNN and CDR2 SYGVQD (reference sequence). The length of the CDR3 is 15 residues. The CDR3 sequence: CASSDRDYPNTEAFF. CDR3 coding DNA: TGCGCCAGCAGTGACAGGGACTATCCGAACACTGAAGCTTTCTTT.

The V call is TRBV7-9, the J call TRBJ2-7, with 9 bases fitting TRBD1. V shed 5 bases and J 3 bases; nucleotides not matched to a gene: 8. The CDR3 is made up of 15 amino acids. Germline V gene sequence: CDR1 SEHNR, CDR2 FQNEAQ (reference sequence). The CDR3 region is CASSLWDREGYEQYF. CDR3 coding DNA: TGTGCCAGCAGCCTCTGGGACAGGGAGGGCTACGAGCAGTACTTC.

This clone was recorded once. The gene calls are TRBV29-1 and TRBJ1-1; TRBD1 is a possible D gene (6 bases). V lost 3 bases and J lost 6, with 11 bases in between. Per germline, CDR1 SQVTM and CDR2 ANQGSEA. The CDR3 sequence is 12 residues long. Written as DNA, the CDR3 is TGCAGCGTTGAGAAGGGACACCCTGAAGCTTTCTTT. Protein sequence: CSVEKGHPEAFF.

The chain uses TRBV6-6 and TRBJ2-2; TRBD1 agrees at 7 bases. The germline CDR1 and CDR2 sequences are MNHNY and SVGAGI (reference sequence). The junction had 4 bases not matched to a gene; V was cut back by 2 bases and J by 4 bases. This CDR3 is built from 15 residues. CDR3 coding DNA: TGTGCCAGCAGTTACGGGGCAGGGGGCACCGGGGAGCTGTTTTTT. This codes for CASSYGAGGTGELFF.

The chain is built from TRBV29-1 and TRBJ2-7, with D tentatively TRBD1 (6 bases). V dropped 1 base and J dropped 2 bases, with 18 bases sitting between them. The germline V gene encodes CDR1 SQVTM and CDR2 ANQGSEA. The CDR3 totals 16 residues. The CDR3 spells CSVEAGQLGETYEQYF. CDR3 DNA: TGCAGCGTTGAAGCCGGACAGCTCGGTGAAACCTACGAGCAGTACTTC.

This chain uses TRBV27 with TRBJ2-7; D is perhaps TRBD1 (6 bases). The V and J ends lost 6 bases and 0 bases respectively, with 18 bases between them. This CDR3 spans 16 amino acids. CDR1 and CDR2 (germline): MNHEY, SMNVEV (reference sequence). This CDR3 is CASSPAQTGSSYEQYF. The DNA for the CDR3 is TGTGCCAGCAGCCCCGCCCAGACAGGTAGCTCCTACGAGCAGTACTTC.

The genes are TRBV4-3 and TRBJ2-7, with TRBD2 identical over 10 bases. V shed 0 bases and J 2 bases; nucleotides not matched to a gene: 7. This CDR3 has 17 residues. Germline lookup yields CDR1 LGHNA and CDR2 YSLEER. The CDR3 protein is CASSQDSGTSAPYEQYF. In DNA form, the CDR3 reads TGCGCCAGCAGCCAAGATAGTGGGACTAGCGCCCCCTACGAGCAGTACTTC.

J is TRBJ2-3 and V is TRBV9, with D tentatively TRBD2 (6 bases). Germline V CDR1 and CDR2: SGDLS, YYNGEE. CDR3 length: 15 amino acids. V lost 5 bases, J lost 2 bases, and 15 bases lay in between. CDR3 amino acids: CASRRAGLITDTQYF. CDR3 bases: TGTGCCAGCAGGAGGGCGGGACTGATCACAGATACGCAGTATTTT.

The V and J genes are TRBV19 and TRBJ1-1; tentatively, D is TRBD1 (5 bases). The CDR3 consists of 17 residues. In germline, CDR1 is LNHDA, CDR2 SQIVND (reference sequence). Trimming cost V 6 bases and J 0 bases, with 20 bases left between them. CDR3 DNA sequence: TGTGCCAGTAGCCTAGTAGGGGAGGCAACCATGAACACTGAAGCTTTCTTT. Translation gives CASSLVGEATMNTEAFF.

The V and J genes are TRBV7-8 and TRBJ2-1; D gene uncertain. Trimming cost V 5 bases and J 3 bases, with 17 bases left between them. CDR1 is SGHVS and CDR2 is FQNEAQ in the germline V gene. CDR3 size: 16 residues. CDR3 DNA: TGTGCCAGCAGCCCACGAACAGATGCCCTCTACAATGAGCAGTTCTTC. It encodes CASSPRTDALYNEQFF.

The chain carries TRBV6-1 and TRBJ2-1; D remains ambiguous. Deletions cut 8 bases from V and 3 bases from J, with 11 bases between. The CDR3 has 13 amino acids. CDR1 and CDR2 (germline): MNHNS, SASEGT. The CDR3 nucleotides are TGTGCCAGCGTGGTCCCGAACTACAATGAGCAGTTCTTC. Translating it yields CASVVPNYNEQFF.

This chain joins TRBV19 and TRBJ2-7, with no clear D. The CDR3 totals 15 residues. Per germline, CDR1 LNHDA and CDR2 SQIVND (reference sequence). Trimming pared 6 bases from V and 0 bases from J, leaving 15 bases between. This chain's CDR3 is CASSQDALSSYEQYF. The CDR3 DNA follows: TGTGCCAGTAGCCAGGACGCCTTATCCTCCTACGAGCAGTACTTC.

The CDR3 region has the DNA TGCGCCAGCAGCCAAGATACAGGGGAGGGATCAAGTGAGACCCAGTACTTC. Translating it yields CASSQDTGEGSSETQYF. The J gene is TRBJ2-5, the V gene TRBV4-1; either TRBD1 or TRBD2 may fit D (7 bases each). The V gene's germline CDR1 is MGHRA and CDR2 YSYEKL. The CDR3 runs 17 residues. Trimming stripped 0 bases from V and 5 bases from J, with 19 bases between.

The V gene is TRBV27, the J gene TRBJ1-2; 11 bases map to TRBD1. CDR1 is MNHEY, CDR2 SMNVEV, per germline (reference sequence). The CDR3 consists of 15 residues. Losses at the gene ends were 3 bases for V and 8 bases for J; bases not matched to a gene: 8. The CDR3 DNA reads as TGTGCCAGCAGTTTCGGCTGGGGACAGGGGGACGGCTACACCTTC. Translating gives CASSFGWGQGDGYTF.

This chain connects TRBV5-8 to TRBJ2-1, with 8 bases aligning to TRBD1. V lost 2 bases, J lost 5 bases, and 6 bases stayed unmatched. Germline V gene sequence: CDR1 SGHTS, CDR2 YDEGEE. The CDR3 totals 15 residues. CDR3 protein: CASSFRDRTHNEQFF. As DNA, the CDR3 is TGTGCCAGCAGCTTCCGGGACAGGACACACAATGAGCAGTTCTTC.